Listed below are T cell receptor beta chains from one sample, sequenced in a study of cytomegalovirus exposure and HLA in healthy donors. Only in-frame clones appear in the TCRdb table, and some are missing; sequencing was by immunoSEQ multiplex PCR. The table has under 200,000 clones, around 86% seen once; the top ten hold more than 1.5%. Source material: PBMCs. The origin of the receptors is a human donor in good health. The CDR3 runs from the conserved cysteine through the conserved F or W. A D gene is named only where the DNA matches it firmly. Size is omitted from some rows. Given values are once, few, many or a class for expanded clones.

TRBJ2-7	.	TRBD1	TRBV2	CASRLGQGRDEQYF	TGTGCCAGCAGATTGGGACAGGGGAGAGACGAGCAGTACTTC
TRBJ1-2	few	TRBD1	TRBV5-6	CASSGRQGSDYGYTF	TGTGCCAGCAGCGGCCGACAGGGATCGGACTATGGCTACACCTTC
TRBJ1-1	once	.	TRBV5-1	CASSLVLQSNTEAFF	TGCGCCAGCAGCTTGGTATTACAGAGTAACACTGAAGCTTTCTTT
TRBJ2-3	few	.	TRBV11-1	CASSLVGKAEDTQYF	TGTGCCAGCAGCTTAGTAGGAAAGGCGGAAGATACGCAGTATTTT
TRBJ1-5	.	.	TRBV6-4	CASSDSAIRDTYSNQPQHF	TGTGCCAGCAGTGACTCGGCAATTCGGGACACCTATAGCAATCAGCCCCAGCATTTT
TRBJ2-2	.	.	TRBV7-9	CASSLAWDFPGELFF	TGTGCCAGCAGCTTAGCGTGGGACTTTCCCGGGGAGCTGTTTTTT
TRBJ2-7	.	TRBD1	TRBV18	CASSRGQGSEQYF	TGTGCCAGCTCACGGGGACAGGGTAGCGAGCAGTACTTC
TRBJ2-7	.	TRBD1	TRBV9	CASSGPGQGAEQYF	TGTGCCAGCAGCGGCCCGGGACAGGGAGCCGAGCAGTACTTC
TRBJ2-5	.	TRBD2	TRBV12-5	CASGFKTIPGLAGGSGETQYF	TGTGCTAGTGGTTTCAAGACAATCCCGGGACTAGCGGGGGGTAGTGGGGAGACCCAGTACTTC
TRBJ2-6	.	TRBD1	TRBV9	CASSVDRGPSGANVLTF	TGTGCCAGCAGCGTAGACAGGGGACCCTCTGGGGCCAACGTCCTGACTTTC
TRBJ2-1	once	TRBD1	TRBV5-5	CASSAGTGGSYNEQFF	TGTGCCAGCAGCGCAGGGACAGGGGGGTCCTACAATGAGCAGTTCTTC